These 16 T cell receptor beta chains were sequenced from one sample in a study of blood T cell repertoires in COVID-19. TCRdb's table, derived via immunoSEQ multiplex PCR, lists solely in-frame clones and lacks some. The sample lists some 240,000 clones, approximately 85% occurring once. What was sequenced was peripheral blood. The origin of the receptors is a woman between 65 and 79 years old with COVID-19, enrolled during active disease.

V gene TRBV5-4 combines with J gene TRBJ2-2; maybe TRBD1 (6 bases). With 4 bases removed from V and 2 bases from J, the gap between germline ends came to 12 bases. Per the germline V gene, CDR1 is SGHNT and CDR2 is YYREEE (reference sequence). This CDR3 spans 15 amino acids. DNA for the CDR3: TGTGCCAGCAGCCCCAGGGGCCCTAACACCGGGGAGCTGTTTTTT. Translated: CASSPRGPNTGELFF.

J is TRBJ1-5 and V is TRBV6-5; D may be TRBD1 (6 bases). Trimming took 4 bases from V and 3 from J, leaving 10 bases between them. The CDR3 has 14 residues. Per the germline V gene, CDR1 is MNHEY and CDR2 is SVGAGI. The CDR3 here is CASSSRGNNQPQHF. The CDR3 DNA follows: TGTGCCAGCAGTTCAAGGGGGAACAATCAGCCCCAGCATTTT.

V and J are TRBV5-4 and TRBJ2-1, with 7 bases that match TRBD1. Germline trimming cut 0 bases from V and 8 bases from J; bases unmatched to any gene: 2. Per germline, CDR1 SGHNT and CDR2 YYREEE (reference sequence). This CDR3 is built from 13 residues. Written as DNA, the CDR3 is TGTGCCAGCAGCTTGGACAGGGGATATGAGCAGTTCTTC. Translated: CASSLDRGYEQFF. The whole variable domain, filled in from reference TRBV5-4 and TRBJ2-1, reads ETGVTQSPTHLIKTRGQQVTLRCSSQSGHNTVSWYQQALGQGPQFIFQYYREEENGRGNFPPRFSGLQFPNYSSELNVNALELDDSALYLCASSLDRGYEQFFGPGTRLTVL.

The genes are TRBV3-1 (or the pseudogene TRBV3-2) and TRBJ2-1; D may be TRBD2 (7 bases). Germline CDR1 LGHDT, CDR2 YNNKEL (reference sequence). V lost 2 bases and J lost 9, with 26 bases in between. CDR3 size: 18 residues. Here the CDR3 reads CASSQHRVNSGSVGEQFF. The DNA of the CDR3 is TGTGCCAGCAGCCAACACAGGGTTAATAGCGGGTCAGTGGGTGAGCAGTTCTTC.

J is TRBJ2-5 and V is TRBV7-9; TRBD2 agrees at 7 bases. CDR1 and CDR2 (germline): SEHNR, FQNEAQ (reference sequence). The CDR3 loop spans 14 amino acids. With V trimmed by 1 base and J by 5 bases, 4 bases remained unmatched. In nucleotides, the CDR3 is TGTGCCAGCAGCTTAGGGGGGGGACGCGAGACCCAGTACTTC. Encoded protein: CASSLGGGRETQYF.

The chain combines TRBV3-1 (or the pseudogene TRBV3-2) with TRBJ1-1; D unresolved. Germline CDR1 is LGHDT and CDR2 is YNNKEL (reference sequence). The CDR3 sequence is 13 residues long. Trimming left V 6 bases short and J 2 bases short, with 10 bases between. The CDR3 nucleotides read TGTGCCAGCAGAAGCAGCGATAACACTGAAGCTTTCTTT. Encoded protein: CASRSSDNTEAFF.

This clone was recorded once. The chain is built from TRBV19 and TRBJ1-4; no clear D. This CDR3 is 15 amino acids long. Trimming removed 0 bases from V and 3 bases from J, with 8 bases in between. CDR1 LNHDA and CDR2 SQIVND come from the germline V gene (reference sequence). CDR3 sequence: CASSIDSASNEKLFF. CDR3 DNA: TGTGCCAGTAGTATAGACAGTGCTTCTAATGAAAAACTGTTTTTT.

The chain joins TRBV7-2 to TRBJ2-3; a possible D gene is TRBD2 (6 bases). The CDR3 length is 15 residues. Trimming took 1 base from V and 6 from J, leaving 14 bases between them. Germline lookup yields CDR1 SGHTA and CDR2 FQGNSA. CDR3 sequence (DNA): TGTGCCAGCAGCTTAGGTACTAGCCTAGGGGATACGCAGTATTTT. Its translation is CASSLGTSLGDTQYF.

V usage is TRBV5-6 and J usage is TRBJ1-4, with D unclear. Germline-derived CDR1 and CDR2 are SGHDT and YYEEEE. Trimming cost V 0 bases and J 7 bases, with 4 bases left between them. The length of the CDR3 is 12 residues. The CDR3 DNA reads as TGTGCCAGCAGCTTGGGCGGTGAAAAACTGTTTTTT. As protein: CASSLGGEKLFF.

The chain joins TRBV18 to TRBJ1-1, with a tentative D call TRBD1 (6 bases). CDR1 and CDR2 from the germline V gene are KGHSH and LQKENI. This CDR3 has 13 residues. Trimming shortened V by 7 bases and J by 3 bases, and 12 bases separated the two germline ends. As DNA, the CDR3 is TGTGCCAGCTATCAAGGGGGTGACACTGAAGCTTTCTTT. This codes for CASYQGGDTEAFF.

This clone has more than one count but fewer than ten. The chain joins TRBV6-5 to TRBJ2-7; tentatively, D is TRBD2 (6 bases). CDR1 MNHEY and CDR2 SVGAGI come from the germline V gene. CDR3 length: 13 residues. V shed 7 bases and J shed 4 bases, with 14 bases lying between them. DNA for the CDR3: TGTGCCAGCACCACTCGGGGGTTTTACGAGCAGTACTTC. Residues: CASTTRGFYEQYF.

CDR3 coding DNA: TGTGCCACCAGCAGAGAGATGGCGGGACAGGAAGCTTTCTTT. Translation: CATSREMAGQEAFF. The chain has TRBV15 and TRBJ1-1; 7 bases align to TRBD1. The germline gives CDR1 LNHNV, CDR2 YYDKDF (reference sequence). The CDR3 sequence is 14 residues long. Germline trimming cut 0 bases from V and 8 bases from J; bases unmatched to any gene: 6.

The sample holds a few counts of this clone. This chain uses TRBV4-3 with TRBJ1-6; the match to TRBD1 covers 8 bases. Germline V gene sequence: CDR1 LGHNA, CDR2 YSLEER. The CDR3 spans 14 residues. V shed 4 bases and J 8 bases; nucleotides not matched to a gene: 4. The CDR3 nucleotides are TGCGCCAGCAGCCGACAGGGGAACCATTCACCCCTCCACTTT. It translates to CASSRQGNHSPLHF.

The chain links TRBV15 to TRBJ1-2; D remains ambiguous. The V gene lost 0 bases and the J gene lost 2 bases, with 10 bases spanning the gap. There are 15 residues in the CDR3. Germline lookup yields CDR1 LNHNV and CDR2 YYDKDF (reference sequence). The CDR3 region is CATSREVEINYGYTF. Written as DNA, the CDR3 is TGTGCCACCAGCAGAGAGGTAGAGATCAACTATGGCTACACCTTC.

CDR3: CASSQGLAGGQGETQYF. CDR3 bases: TGTGCCAGCAGCCAAGGACTAGCGGGGGGCCAGGGAGAGACCCAGTACTTC. The chain couples TRBV6-2 or TRBV6-3 to TRBJ2-5; TRBD2 matches 14 bases. The CDR3 is 17 amino acids. Germline loops: CDR1 MNHEY, CDR2 SVGEGT. The V gene end was trimmed by 6 bases and the J gene end by 4 bases; junction bases not matched to a gene: 10.

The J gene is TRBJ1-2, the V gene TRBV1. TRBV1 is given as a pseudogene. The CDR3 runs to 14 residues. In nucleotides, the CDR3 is TGCACCAGCAGCCAAGACGGGGTGGAGCCTGGCTACACCTTC. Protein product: CTSSQDGVEPGYTF.